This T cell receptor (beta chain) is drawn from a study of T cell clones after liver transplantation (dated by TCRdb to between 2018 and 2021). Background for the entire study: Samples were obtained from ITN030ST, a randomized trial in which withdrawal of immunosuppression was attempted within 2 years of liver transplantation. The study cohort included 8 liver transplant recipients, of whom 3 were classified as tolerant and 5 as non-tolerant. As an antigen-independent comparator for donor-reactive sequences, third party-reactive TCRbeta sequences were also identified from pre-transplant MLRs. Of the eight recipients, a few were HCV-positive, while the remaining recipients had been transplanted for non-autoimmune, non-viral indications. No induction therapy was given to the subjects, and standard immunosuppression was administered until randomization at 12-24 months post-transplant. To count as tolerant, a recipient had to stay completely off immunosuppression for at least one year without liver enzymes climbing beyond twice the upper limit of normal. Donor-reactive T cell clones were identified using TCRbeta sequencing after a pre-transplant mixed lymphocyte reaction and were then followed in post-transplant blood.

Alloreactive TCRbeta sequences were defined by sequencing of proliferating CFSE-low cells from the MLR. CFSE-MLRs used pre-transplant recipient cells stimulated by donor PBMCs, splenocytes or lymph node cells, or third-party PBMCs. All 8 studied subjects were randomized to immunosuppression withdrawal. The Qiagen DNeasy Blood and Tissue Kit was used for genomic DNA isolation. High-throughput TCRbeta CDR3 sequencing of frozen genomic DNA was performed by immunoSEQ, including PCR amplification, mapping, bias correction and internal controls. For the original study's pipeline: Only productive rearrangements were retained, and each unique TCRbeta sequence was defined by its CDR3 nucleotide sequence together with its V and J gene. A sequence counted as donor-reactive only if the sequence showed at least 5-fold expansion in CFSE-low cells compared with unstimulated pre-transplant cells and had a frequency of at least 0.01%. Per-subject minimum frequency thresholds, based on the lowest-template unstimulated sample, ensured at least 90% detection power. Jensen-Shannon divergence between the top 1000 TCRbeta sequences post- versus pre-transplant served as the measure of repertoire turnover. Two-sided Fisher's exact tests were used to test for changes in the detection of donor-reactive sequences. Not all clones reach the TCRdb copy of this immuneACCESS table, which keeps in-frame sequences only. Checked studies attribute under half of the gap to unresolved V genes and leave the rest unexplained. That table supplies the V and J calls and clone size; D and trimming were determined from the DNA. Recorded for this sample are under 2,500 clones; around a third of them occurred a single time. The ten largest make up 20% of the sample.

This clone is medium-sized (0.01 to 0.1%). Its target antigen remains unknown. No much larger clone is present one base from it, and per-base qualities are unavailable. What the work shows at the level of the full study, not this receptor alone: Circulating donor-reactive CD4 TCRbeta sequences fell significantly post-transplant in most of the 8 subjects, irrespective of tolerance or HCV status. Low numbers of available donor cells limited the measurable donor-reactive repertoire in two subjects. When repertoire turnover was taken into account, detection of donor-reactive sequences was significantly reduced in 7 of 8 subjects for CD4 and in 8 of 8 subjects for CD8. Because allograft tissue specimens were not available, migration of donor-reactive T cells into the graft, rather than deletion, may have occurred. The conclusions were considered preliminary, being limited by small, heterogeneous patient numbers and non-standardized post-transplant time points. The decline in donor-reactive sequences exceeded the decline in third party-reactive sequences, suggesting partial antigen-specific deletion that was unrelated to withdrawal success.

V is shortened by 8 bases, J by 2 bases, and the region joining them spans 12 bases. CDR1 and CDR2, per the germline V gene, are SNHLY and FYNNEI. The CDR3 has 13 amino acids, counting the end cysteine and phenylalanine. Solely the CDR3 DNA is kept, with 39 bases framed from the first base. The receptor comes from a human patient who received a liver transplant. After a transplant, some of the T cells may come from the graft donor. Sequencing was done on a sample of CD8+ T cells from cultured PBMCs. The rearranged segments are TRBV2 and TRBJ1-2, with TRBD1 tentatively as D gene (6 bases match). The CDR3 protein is CASHTGINYGYTF. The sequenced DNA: TGTGCCAGCCATACAGGGATCAACTATGGCTACACCTTC.